This entry describes one T cell receptor (beta chain). As handled by the study authors: The assay estimated nucleated cells by amplifying reference gene primers. The table came from immunoSEQ multiplex PCR; TCRdb's copy has only in-frame clones and leaves some out. V and J calls and clone size are those listed in that table; D and trimming were worked out from the DNA. This table holds about 160,000 clones, more than 65% found once. This sample was included in a study of blood T cell repertoires in COVID-19. Looking at the study overall: Researchers got acute and convalescent COVID-19 samples from the United States, Italy and Spain. From T cells, B-cell-depleted T cells, or PBMCs came the material, which was cDNA or gDNA.

V gave up 1 base and J gave up 6 bases; unmatched junction bases: 18. The CDR3 runs 19 residues. CDR1 is MDHEN, CDR2 SYDVKM, per germline. The sample was peripheral blood. V is TRBV28 and J is TRBJ1-2, with TRBD1 matching 9 bases. This clonotype was obtained from a woman in her sixties with COVID-19, enrolled during active disease. In nucleotides, the CDR3 is TGTGCCAGCAGTTTATTGGTAGGGGGACAGGGCCGAAAGGGGGATGGCTACACCTTC. Translating it yields CASSLLVGGQGRKGDGYTF.